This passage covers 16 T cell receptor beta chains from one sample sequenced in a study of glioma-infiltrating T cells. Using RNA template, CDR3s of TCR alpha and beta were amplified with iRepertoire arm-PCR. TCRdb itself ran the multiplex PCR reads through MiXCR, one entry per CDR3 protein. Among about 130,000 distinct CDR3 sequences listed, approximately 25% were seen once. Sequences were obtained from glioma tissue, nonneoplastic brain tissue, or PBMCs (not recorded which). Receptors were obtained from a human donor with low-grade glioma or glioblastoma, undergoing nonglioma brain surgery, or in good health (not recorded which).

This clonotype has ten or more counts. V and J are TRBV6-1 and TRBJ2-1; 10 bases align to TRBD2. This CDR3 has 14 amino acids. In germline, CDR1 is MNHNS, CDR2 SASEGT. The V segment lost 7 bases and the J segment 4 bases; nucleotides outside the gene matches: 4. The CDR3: CASTRTSGYNEQFF. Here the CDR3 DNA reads TGTGCCAGCACCCGGACTAGCGGTTACAATGAGCAGTTCTTC.

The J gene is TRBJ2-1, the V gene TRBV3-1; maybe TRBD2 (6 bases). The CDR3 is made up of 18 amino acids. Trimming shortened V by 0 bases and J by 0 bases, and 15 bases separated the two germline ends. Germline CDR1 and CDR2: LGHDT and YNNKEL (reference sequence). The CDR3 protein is CASSQDPHRRASYNEQFF. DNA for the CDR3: TGTGCCAGCAGCCAAGATCCCCACCGGAGGGCCTCCTACAATGAGCAGTTCTTC.

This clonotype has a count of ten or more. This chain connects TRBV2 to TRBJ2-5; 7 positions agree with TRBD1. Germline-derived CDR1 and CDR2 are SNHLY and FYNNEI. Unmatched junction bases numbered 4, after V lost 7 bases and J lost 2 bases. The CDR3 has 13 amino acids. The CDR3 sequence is CASNWDRQETQYF. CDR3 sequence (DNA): TGTGCCAGCAATTGGGACAGACAAGAGACCCAGTACTTC.

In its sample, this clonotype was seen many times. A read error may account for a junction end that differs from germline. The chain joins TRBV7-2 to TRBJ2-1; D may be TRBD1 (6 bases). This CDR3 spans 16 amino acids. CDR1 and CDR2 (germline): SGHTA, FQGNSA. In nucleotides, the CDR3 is TGTGCCAGCAGCGCCAGAGGGGGAGCTTCCTACAATGGGCAGTTCTTC. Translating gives CASSARGGASYNGQFF.

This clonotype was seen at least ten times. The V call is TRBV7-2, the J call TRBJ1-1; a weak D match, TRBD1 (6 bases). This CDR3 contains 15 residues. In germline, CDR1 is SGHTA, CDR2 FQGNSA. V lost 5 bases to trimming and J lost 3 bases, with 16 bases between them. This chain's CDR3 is CASSLRRGVDTEAFF. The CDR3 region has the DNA TGTGCCAGCAGCCTTCGTAGGGGGGTCGACACTGAAGCTTTCTTT.

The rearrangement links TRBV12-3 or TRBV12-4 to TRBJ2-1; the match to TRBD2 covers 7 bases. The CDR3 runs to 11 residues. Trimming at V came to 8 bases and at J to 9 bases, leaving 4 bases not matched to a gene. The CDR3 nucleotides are TGTGCCAGCGCGGGAGTGGTTGAGCAGTTCTTC. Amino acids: CASAGVVEQFF.

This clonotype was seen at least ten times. For the CDR3, the DNA is TGTGCCAGCAGCTCCGGACAGGGTCGGGCCCACACAGATACGCAGTATTTT. As protein: CASSSGQGRAHTDTQYF. The genes are TRBV7-2 and TRBJ2-3; TRBD1 matches 8 bases. The CDR3 runs to 17 residues. Per germline, CDR1 SGHTA and CDR2 FQGNSA. The J segment lost 2 bases and the V segment lost 4 bases, leaving 11 bases of the junction unmatched.

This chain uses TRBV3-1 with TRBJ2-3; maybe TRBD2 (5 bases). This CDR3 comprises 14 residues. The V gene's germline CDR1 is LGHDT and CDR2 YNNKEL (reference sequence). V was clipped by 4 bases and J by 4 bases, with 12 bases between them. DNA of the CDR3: TGTGCCAGCAGCCCGACCCGGGGAGCAGATACGCAGTATTTT. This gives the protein CASSPTRGADTQYF.

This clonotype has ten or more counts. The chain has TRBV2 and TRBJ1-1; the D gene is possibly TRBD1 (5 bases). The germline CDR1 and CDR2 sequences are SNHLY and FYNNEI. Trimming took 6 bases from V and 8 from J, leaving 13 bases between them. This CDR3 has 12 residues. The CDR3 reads CASRLQVQEAFF. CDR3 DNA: TGTGCCAGCAGGCTACAGGTACAAGAAGCTTTCTTT.

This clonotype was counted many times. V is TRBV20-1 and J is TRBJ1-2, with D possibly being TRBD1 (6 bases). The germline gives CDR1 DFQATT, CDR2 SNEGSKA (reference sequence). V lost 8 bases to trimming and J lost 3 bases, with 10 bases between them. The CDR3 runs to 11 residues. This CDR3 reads CSQGSDYGYTF. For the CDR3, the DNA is TGCAGTCAGGGGAGCGACTATGGCTACACCTTC.

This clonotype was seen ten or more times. The CDR3 bases are TGCAGTGCTCAGGCGGGCTTACTTAGCTCCTACAATGAGCAGTTCTTC. Translating it yields CSAQAGLLSSYNEQFF. J is TRBJ2-1 and V is TRBV20-1, with D possibly being TRBD2 (5 bases). Trimming shortened V by 5 bases and J by 0 bases, and 17 bases separated the two germline ends. CDR3 size: 16 residues. Germline V gives CDR1 DFQATT, CDR2 SNEGSKA (reference sequence).

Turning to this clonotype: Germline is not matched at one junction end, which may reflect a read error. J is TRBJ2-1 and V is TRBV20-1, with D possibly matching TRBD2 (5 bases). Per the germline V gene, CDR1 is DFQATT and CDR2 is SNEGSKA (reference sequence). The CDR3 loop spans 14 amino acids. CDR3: CSVVGLESYNGQSF. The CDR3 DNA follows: TGCAGTGTGGTAGGACTGGAGTCCTACAATGGGCAGTCCTTC.

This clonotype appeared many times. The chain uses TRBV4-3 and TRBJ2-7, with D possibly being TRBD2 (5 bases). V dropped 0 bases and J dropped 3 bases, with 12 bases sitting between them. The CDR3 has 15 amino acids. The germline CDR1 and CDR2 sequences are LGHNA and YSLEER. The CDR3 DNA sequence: TGCGCCAGCAGCCAAGATTGGAGGTTCCGCTACGAGCAGTACTTC. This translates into CASSQDWRFRYEQYF.

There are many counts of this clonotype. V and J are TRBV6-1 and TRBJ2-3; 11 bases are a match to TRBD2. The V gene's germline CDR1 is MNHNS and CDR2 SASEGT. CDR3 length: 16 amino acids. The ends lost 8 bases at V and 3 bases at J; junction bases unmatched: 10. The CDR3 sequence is CASLSILAGGTDTQYF. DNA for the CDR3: TGTGCCAGCCTGTCGATTCTAGCGGGAGGTACAGATACGCAGTATTTT.

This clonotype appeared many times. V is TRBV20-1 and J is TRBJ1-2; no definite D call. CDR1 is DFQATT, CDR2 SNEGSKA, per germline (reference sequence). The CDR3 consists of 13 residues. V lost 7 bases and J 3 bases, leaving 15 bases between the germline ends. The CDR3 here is CSVSNSVDYGYTF. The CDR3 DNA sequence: TGCAGTGTCAGTAATTCCGTGGACTATGGCTACACCTTC.

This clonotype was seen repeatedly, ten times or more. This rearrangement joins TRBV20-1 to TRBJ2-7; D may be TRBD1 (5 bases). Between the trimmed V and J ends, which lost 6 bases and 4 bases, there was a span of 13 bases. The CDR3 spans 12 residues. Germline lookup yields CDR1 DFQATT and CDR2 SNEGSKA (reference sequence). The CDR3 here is CSATSSGYEQYF. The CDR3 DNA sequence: TGCAGTGCGACATCTTCAGGGTACGAGCAGTACTTC.